This section outlines one T cell receptor beta chain sequence together with its context. No antigen is known for it. The data originate from a study of T-cell reconstitution after alpha-beta-depleted transplantation in children. Study observations and caveats: Expanded graft clones numbering several hundred reportedly gave rise to alpha-beta T cells about two months after transplant.

A TCRbeta library incorporating unique molecular identifiers was prepared. MiXCR, run by TCRdb on the PCR reads, gives a single entry per CDR3 protein. The sample has tens of thousands of distinct CDR3 sequences, 13% to 15% seen once. Trimming shortened V by 6 bases and J by 1 base, and 15 bases separated the two germline ends. This CDR3 is 15 amino acids long. This sequence joins TRBV12-3 or TRBV12-4 and TRBJ1-1, with D possibly TRBD1 on 5 matching bases. This sample comprised PBMCs, mostly from graft donor cells, obtained 180 days after TCRalphabeta/CD19-depleted stem cell transplant. The clonotype was recovered from a male patient between 2 and 10 years old who had a stem cell transplant for acute lymphoblastic leukemia, so the T cells may come from the graft donor. The CDR3 region has the DNA TGTGCCAGCAGGTCAAACAGGCCACAGAACACTGAAGCTTTCTTT. This codes for CASRSNRPQNTEAFF.